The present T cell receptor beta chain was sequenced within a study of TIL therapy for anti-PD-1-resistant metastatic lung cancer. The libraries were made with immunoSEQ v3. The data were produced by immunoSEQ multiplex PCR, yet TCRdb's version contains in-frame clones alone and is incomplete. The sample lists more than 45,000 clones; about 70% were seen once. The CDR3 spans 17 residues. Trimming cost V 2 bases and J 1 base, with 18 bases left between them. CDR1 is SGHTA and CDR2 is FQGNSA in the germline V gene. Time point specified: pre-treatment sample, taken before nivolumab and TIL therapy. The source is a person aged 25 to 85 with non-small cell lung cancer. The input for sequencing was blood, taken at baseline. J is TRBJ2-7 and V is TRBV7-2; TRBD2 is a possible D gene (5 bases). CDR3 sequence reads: CASSLFRSSGRSYEQYF. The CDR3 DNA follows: TGTGCCAGCAGCTTATTCAGGTCGAGCGGAAGATCCTACGAGCAGTACTTC.